This TCR beta chain stems from a study of T cell changes during pregnancy in multiple sclerosis (dated by TCRdb to between 2018 and 2021). Regarding the study in general: The study looked at changes in the T cell repertoire across pregnancy in women with multiple sclerosis.

V has 4 bases trimmed and J has 6 bases trimmed; junction bases matching no gene number 8. In the germline V gene, CDR1 corresponds to SGHTA and CDR2 to FQGTGA. There are 16 amino acids in the CDR3, from cysteine to phenylalanine inclusive. This entry keeps only the CDR3 DNA: 48 bases, framed from base 1. With respect to this clone: Its antigen is unknown. One base away there is no much larger clone; base qualities are not given.

Libraries were built with the immunoSEQ multiplex PCR assay. TCRdb took over this immuneACCESS table, retaining in-frame rearrangements with V and J assigned. Such tables are incomplete; in checked studies, under half of the missing clones stem from an unresolved V gene, and the remainder is unexplained. Here the sample has 90,000 to 95,000 clones; around 93% occur a single time. 0.9% to 0.95% of the sample comes from the top ten. Rearrangement joined TRBV7-3 to TRBJ2-3, with 12 central nucleotides matching TRBD2. Sequencing was performed on peripheral blood, taken before pregnancy. This sequence was found in a female donor with multiple sclerosis, enrolled in a pregnancy study. CDR3 region: CASSSYSSGGEDTQYF. The nucleotides are TGTGCCAGCAGCTCCTACTCTAGCGGGGGGGAGGATACGCAGTATTTT.